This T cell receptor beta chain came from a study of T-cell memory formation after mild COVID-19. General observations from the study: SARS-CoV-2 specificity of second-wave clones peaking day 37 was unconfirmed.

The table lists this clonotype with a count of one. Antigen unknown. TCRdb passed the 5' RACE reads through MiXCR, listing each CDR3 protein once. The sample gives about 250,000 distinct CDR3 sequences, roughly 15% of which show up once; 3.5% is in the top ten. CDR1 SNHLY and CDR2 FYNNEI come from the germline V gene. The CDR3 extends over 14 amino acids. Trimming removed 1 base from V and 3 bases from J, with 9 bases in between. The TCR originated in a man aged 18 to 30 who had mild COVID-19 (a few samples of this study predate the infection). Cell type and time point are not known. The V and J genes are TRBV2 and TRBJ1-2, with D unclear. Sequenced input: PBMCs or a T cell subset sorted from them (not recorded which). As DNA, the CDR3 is TGTGCCAGCAGTGAAGGAGCCAGGTACTATGGCTACACCTTC. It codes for CASSEGARYYGYTF. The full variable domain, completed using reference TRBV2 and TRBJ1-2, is EPEVTQTPSHQVTQMGQEVILRCVPISNHLYFYWYRQILGQKVEFLVSFYNNEISEKSEIFDDQFSVERPDGSNFTLKIRSTKLEDSAMYFCASSEGARYYGYTFGSGTRLTVV.